This T cell receptor beta chain was documented in a study of response to subunit inactivated influenza vaccine. TCRdb itself ran the RT-PCR reads through MiXCR, one entry per CDR3 protein. The table shows about 540,000 distinct CDR3 sequences, with about 15% occurring only once. Findings and limits, study-wide: A suggestion made by the authors is that each seasonal influenza vaccination recruits few new T cells.

Concerning this clonotype: Its antigen is not identified.

Germline V CDR1 and CDR2: ENHRY, SYGVKD. This CDR3 spans 15 amino acids. J lost 0 bases, V lost 6 bases, and 3 bases had no gene match. The sequences come from PBMCs from blood, collected about 13 days after vaccination. The TCR originated in a man aged 50 to 60 who received an inactivated influenza vaccine. The chain carries TRBV10-3 and TRBJ2-1; 9 bases are a match to TRBD2. The CDR3 DNA sequence: TGTGCCATCAGGACTAGCGGAAGCTCCTACAATGAGCAGTTCTTC. Translated, it gives CAIRTSGSSYNEQFF.